This T cell receptor (beta chain) came from a study of T cell responses to AZD1222 COVID-19 vaccine. CDR3 length: 15 amino acids. Germline CDR1 SGDLS, CDR2 YYNGEE. V lost 3 bases to trimming and J lost 1 base, with 12 bases between them. Some clones are missing from TCRdb's copy, which holds only in-frame ones; the method was immunoSEQ multiplex PCR. The sample yields about 92,000 clones, 86% seen once. This chain joins TRBV9 and TRBJ2-3; no clear D. This receptor was obtained from an adult in good health. The specimen was peripheral blood, collected on day 0 of AZD1222 vaccination. CDR3 in amino acids: CASSESWAGTDTQYF. The CDR3 nucleotides are TGTGCCAGCAGCGAGAGTTGGGCGGGCACAGATACGCAGTATTTT.